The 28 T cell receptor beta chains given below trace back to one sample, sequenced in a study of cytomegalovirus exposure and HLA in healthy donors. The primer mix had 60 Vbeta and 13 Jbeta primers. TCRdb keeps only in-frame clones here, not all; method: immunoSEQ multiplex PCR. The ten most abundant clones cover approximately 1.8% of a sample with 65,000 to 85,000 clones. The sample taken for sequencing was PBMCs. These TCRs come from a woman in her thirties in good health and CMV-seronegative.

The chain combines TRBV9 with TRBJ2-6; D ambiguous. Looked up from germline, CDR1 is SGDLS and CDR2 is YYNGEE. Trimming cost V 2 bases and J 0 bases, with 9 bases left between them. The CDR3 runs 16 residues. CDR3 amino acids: CASSVNEASGANVLTF. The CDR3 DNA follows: TGTGCCAGCAGCGTTAACGAGGCCTCTGGGGCCAACGTCCTGACTTTC.

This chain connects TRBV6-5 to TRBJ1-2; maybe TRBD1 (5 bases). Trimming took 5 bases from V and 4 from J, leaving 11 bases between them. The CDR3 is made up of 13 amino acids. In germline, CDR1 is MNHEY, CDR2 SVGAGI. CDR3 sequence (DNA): TGTGCCAGCAGTGGTCGGCAGGGCTATGGCTACACCTTC. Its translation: CASSGRQGYGYTF.

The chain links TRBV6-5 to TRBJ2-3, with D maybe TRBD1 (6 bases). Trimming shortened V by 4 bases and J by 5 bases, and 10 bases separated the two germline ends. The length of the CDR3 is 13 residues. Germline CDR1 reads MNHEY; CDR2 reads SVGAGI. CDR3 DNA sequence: TGTGCCAGCAGTTTGGGGGCGGGAGATACGCAGTATTTT. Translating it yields CASSLGAGDTQYF.

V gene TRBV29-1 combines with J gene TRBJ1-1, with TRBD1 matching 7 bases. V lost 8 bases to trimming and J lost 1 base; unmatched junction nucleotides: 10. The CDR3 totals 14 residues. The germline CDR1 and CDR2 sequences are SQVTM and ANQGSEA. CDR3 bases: TGCAGCATAACACAGGGGTATTCGAACACTGAAGCTTTCTTT. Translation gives CSITQGYSNTEAFF.

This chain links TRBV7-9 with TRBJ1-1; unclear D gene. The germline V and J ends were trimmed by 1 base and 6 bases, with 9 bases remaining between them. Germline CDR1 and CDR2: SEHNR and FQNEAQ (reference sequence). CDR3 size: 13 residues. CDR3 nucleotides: TGTGCCAGCAGCTTAGAAGGGAGGTCTGAAGCTTTCTTT. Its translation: CASSLEGRSEAFF. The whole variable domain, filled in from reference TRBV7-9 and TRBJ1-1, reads DTGVSQNPRHKITKRGQNVTFRCDPISEHNRLYWYRQTLGQGPEFLTYFQNEAQLEKSRLLSDRFSAERPKGSFSTLEIQRTEQGDSAMYLCASSLEGRSEAFFGQGTRLTVV.

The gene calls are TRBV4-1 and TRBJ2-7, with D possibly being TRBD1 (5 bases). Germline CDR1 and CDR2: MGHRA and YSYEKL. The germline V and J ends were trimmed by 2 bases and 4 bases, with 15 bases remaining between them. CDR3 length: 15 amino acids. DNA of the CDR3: TGCGCCAGCAGCCAATCTCGAACAGGTACATACGAGCAGTACTTC. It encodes CASSQSRTGTYEQYF.

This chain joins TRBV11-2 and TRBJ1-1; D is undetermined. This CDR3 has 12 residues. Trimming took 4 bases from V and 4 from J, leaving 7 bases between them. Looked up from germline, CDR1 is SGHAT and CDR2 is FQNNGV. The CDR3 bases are TGTGCCAGCAGCTCCGAGGCCACTGAAGCTTTCTTT. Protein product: CASSSEATEAFF. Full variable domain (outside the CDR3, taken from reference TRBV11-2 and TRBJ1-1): EAGVAQSPRYKIIEKRQSVAFWCNPISGHATLYWYQQILGQGPKLLIQFQNNGVVDDSQLPKDRFSAERLKGVDSTLKIQPAKLEDSAVYLCASSSEATEAFFGQGTRLTVV.

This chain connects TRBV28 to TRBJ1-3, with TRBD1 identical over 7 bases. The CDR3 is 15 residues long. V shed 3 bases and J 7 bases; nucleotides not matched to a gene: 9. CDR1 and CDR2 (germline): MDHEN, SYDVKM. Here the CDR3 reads CASSFSTGDKNTIYF. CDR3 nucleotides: TGTGCCAGCAGTTTTAGTACAGGGGATAAGAACACCATATATTTT.

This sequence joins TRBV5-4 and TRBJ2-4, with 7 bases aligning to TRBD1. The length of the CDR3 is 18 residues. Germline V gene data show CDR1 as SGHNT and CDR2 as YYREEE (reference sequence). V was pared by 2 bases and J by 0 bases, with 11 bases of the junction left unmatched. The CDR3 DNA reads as TGTGCCAGCAGCTTAGGTCAGGGGGTCCAATTAGCCAAAAACATTCAGTACTTC. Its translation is CASSLGQGVQLAKNIQYF.

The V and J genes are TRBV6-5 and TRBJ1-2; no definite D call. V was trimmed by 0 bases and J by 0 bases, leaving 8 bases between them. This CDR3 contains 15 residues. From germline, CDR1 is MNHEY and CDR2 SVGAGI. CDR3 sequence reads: CASSYSGAANYGYTF. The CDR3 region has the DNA TGTGCCAGCAGTTACTCAGGTGCGGCTAACTATGGCTACACCTTC.

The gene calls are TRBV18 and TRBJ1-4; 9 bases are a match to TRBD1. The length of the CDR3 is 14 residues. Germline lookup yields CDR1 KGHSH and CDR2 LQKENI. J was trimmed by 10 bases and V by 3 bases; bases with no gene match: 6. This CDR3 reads CASSPGQGHGKLFF. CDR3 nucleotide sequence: TGTGCCAGCTCACCGGGACAGGGCCACGGAAAACTGTTTTTT.

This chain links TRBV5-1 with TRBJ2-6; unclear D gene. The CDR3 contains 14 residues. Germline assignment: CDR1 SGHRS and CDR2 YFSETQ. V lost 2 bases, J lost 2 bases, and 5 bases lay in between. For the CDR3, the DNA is TGCGCCAGCAGCTTCCCTACTGGGGCCAACGTCCTGACTTTC. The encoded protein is CASSFPTGANVLTF.

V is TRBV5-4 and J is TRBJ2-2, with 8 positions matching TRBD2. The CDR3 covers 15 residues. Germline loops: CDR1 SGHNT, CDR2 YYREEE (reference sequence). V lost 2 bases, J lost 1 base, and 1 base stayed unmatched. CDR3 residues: CASSLAGENTGELFF. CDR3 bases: TGTGCCAGCAGCTTAGCGGGGGAGAACACCGGGGAGCTGTTTTTT.

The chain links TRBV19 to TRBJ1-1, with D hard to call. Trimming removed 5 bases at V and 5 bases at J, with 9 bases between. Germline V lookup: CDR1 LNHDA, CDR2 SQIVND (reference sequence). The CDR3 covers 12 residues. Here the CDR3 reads CASSPTGTEAFF. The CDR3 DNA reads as TGTGCCAGTAGTCCGACGGGGACTGAAGCTTTCTTT.

DNA of the CDR3: TGTGCCAGCAGTCCTCGACAGGGGATGAACACCGGGGAGCTGTTTTTT. It codes for CASSPRQGMNTGELFF. The chain joins TRBV27 to TRBJ2-2; 8 nucleotides agree with TRBD1. Trimming at V came to 5 bases and at J to 1 base, leaving 6 bases not matched to a gene. CDR1 and CDR2 (germline): MNHEY, SMNVEV (reference sequence). This CDR3 contains 16 residues.

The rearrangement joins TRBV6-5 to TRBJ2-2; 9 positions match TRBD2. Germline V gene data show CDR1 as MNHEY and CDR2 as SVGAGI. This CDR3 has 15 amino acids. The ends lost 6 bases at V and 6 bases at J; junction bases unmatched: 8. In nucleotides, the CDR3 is TGTGCCAGCAGCCCCGGGACTAGCAGTCCCGGGGAGCTGTTTTTT. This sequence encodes CASSPGTSSPGELFF.

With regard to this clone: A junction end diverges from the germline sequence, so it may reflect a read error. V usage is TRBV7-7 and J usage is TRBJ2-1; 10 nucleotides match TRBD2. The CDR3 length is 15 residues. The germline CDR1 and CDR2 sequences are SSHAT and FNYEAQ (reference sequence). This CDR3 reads CASSLSAGGRNEQFF. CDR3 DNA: TGTGCTAGCAGCTTATCAGCGGGGGGGCGCAATGAGCAGTTCTTC.

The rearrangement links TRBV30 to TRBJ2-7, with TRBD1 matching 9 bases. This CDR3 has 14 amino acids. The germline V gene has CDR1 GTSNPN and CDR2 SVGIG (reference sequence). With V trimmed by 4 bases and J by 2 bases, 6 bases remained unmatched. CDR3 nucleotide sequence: TGTGCCTGGAACTCCGGACAGGGGACCTACGAGCAGTACTTC. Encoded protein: CAWNSGQGTYEQYF. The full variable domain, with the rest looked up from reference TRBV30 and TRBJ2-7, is SQTIHQWPATLVQPVGSPLSLECTVEGTSNPNLYWYRQAAGRGLQLLFYSVGIGQISSEVPQNLSASRPQDRQFILSSKKLLLSDSGFYLCAWNSGQGTYEQYFGPGTRLTVT.

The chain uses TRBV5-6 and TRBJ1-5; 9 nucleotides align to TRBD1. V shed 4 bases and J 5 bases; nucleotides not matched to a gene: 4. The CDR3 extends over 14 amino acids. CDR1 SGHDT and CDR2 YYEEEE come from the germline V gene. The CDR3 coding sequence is TGTGCCAGCAGCGCCCGACAGGGGGATCAGCCCCAGCATTTT. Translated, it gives CASSARQGDQPQHF.

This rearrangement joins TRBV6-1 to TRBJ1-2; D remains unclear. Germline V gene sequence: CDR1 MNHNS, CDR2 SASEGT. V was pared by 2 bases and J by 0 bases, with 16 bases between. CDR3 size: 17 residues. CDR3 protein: CASSEWAFASTNYGYTF. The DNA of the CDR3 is TGTGCCAGCAGTGAATGGGCTTTTGCGTCCACTAACTATGGCTACACCTTC.

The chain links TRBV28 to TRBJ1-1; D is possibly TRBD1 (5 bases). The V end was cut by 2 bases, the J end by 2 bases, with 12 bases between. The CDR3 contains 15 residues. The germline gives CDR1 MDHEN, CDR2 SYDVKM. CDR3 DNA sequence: TGTGCCAGCAGTTTAAGTCTTAGGGGCAACACTGAAGCTTTCTTT. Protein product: CASSLSLRGNTEAFF. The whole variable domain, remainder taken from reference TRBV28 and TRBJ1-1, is DVKVTQSSRYLVKRTGEKVFLECVQDMDHENMFWYRQDPGLGLRLIYFSYDVKMKEKGDIPEGYSVSREKKERFSLILESASTNQTSMYLCASSLSLRGNTEAFFGQGTRLTVV.

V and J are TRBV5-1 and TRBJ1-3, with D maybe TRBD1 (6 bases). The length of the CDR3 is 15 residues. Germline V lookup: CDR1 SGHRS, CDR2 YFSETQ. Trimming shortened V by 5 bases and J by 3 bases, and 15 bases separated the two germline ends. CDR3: CASSLAGVDGNTIYF. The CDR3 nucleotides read TGCGCCAGCAGTTTAGCAGGGGTGGATGGAAACACCATATATTTT.

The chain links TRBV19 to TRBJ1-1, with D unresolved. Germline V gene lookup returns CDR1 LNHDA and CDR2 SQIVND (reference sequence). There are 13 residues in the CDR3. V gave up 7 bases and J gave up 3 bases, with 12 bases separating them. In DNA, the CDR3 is TGTGCCAGTAACCACGGGGAATACACTGAAGCTTTCTTT. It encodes CASNHGEYTEAFF. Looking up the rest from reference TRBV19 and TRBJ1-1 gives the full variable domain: DGGITQSPKYLFRKEGQNVTLSCEQNLNHDAMYWYRQDPGQGLRLIYYSQIVNDFQKGDIAEGYSVSREKKESFPLTVTSAQKNPTAFYLCASNHGEYTEAFFGQGTRLTVV.

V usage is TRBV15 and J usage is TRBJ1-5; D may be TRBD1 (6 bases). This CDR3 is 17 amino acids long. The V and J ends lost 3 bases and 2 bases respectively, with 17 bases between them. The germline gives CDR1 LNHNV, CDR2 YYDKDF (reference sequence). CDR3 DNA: TGTGCCACCAGCAGGGGGAGGGGGTATGGCGGCAATCAGCCCCAGCATTTT. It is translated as CATSRGRGYGGNQPQHF.

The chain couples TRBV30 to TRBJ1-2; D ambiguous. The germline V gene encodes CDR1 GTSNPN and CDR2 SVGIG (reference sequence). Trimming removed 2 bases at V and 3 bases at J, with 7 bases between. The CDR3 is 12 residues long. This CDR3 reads CAWSPGDYGYTF. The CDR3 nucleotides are TGTGCCTGGAGTCCCGGAGACTATGGCTACACCTTC.

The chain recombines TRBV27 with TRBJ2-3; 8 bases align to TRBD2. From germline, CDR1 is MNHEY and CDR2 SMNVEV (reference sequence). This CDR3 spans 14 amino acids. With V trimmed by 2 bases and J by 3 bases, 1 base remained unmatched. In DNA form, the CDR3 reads TGTGCCAGCAGTTTAGTAGCGGGGACAGATACGCAGTATTTT. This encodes CASSLVAGTDTQYF.

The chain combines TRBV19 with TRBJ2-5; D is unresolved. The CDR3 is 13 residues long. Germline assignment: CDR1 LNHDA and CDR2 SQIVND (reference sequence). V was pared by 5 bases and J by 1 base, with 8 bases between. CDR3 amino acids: CASSRTSQETQYF. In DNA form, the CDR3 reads TGTGCCAGTAGTCGAACCAGCCAAGAGACCCAGTACTTC.

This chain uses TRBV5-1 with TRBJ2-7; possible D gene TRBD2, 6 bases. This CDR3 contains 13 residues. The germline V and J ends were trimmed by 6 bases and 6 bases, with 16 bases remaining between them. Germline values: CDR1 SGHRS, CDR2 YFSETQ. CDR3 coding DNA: TGCGCCAGCACCAGGACCCTGGGGGGCGAGCAGTACTTC. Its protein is CASTRTLGGEQYF.